Detailed here is one T cell receptor beta chain. Its antigen remains unidentified. The study profiled TCR beta VDJ and CDR3 using genomic DNA as template. Via MiXCR, TCRdb re-called the reads, giving one row per CDR3 protein. This table has 110,000 or so distinct CDR3 sequences, 50% to 65% appearing once. The V gene lost 6 bases and the J gene lost 4 bases, with 9 bases spanning the gap. Looked up from germline, CDR1 is SQVTM and CDR2 is ANQGSEA. CDR3 size: 11 residues. This record comes from a study of CD8+CD57+ T cells in acquired aplastic anemia. Whole-study findings and limits: Patients had about 31 CD8+ CDR3 sequences in common with controls (the shared set).

Sequencing was carried out using sorted CD4+, CD8+, or CD8+CD57+ T cells (not recorded which) from PBMCs. The chain has TRBV29-1 and TRBJ1-2; D call uncertain. The clonotype comes from a human donor in good health, serving as a control. DNA of the CDR3: TGCAGCGTCCCATACGGCTATGGCTACACCTTC. Protein sequence: CSVPYGYGYTF.